The TCR beta chain under discussion was sequenced for a study of neoadjuvant anti-PD-1 for oral cavity cancer. Across the whole study: Patients mostly received three to four biweekly nivolumab doses at 3 mg/kg before surgery. Patients without progression received a fourth nivolumab dose around day 43, then surgical resection on days 50-56.

Time point in this sample: after neoadjuvant nivolumab, at surgical resection. Patients had newly diagnosed, untreated stage II-IVA oral cavity squamous cell carcinoma. These oral cavity squamous cell carcinomas were HPV-negative and locally advanced. TCRdb's table, derived via immunoSEQ multiplex PCR, lists solely in-frame clones and lacks some. The table includes 55,000 to 75,000 clones, roughly nine tenths detected once. V lost 3 bases and J 2 bases, leaving 14 bases between the germline ends. The germline V gene encodes CDR1 MDHEN and CDR2 SYDVKM. The CDR3 is 15 amino acids. This specimen consisted of PBMCs, obtained after nivolumab (anti-PD-1) treatment. The rearrangement links TRBV28 to TRBJ2-7; D is uncertain. The receptor was isolated from a person aged 35 to 85 with oral cavity squamous cell carcinoma. The CDR3 loop is CASSLRLVGTYEQYF. As DNA, the CDR3 is TGTGCCAGCAGTTTGCGGCTAGTGGGGACCTACGAGCAGTACTTC.